This TCR beta chain was sequenced for a study of human T cells and chemical hapten exposure. As for the study in general: Patients additionally received therapeutic doses of diphenylcyclopropenone on the scalp once a week, and this continued throughout the roughly 26-week study.

Regarding time point: patch test 1, 2 weeks after DPC sensitization. Treatment in this sample: therapeutic diphenylcyclopropenone sensitization with weekly scalp DPC. Unfractionated whole blood served as the source for total RNA extraction. Patches went on only after blood had been drawn each time. The donor pool consisted of alopecia patients aged 18 to 70 years, considered suitable for DPC. Germline-derived CDR1 and CDR2 are GTSNPN and SVGIG (reference sequence). There are 15 residues in the CDR3. V gave up 0 bases and J gave up 4 bases; unmatched junction bases: 5. TCRdb reanalysed the RACE reads using MiXCR and keeps one entry per CDR3 protein. Here the sample spans roughly 38,000 distinct CDR3 sequences, over 3.5% being singletons. Regarding the study as a whole: Expanded TCRs made up significantly more big CDR3 similarity clusters than controls did.

Ten or more counts support this clonotype. Its specificity is not known. Sequencing used whole blood, obtained in connection with sensitization to the hapten diphenylcyclopropenone (DPC). The chain recombines TRBV30 with TRBJ2-3; TRBD2 matches 9 bases. The TCR sequence derives from a man over 45 with alopecia areata. Some clones in this sample may be carry-over from other donors' samples. CDR3 protein: CAWSVGGRAADTQYF. CDR3 DNA sequence: TGTGCCTGGAGTGTTGGCGGGAGGGCCGCAGATACGCAGTATTTT. The whole variable domain, filled in from reference TRBV30 and TRBJ2-3, reads SQTIHQWPATLVQPVGSPLSLECTVEGTSNPNLYWYRQAAGRGLQLLFYSVGIGQISSEVPQNLSASRPQDRQFILSSKKLLLSDSGFYLCAWSVGGRAADTQYFGPGTRLTVL.